The 31 T cell receptor beta chains listed next were all sequenced from one sample in a study of identical twins. Via MiXCR, TCRdb re-called the 5' RACE reads, giving one row per CDR3 protein. This table has hundreds of thousands of distinct CDR3 sequences, less than 7% appearing once. The sequenced material came from naive T cells sorted from blood. Receptors were obtained from a man aged 18 to 35 in good health.

CDR3 DNA sequence: TGCGCCAGCAGCTTAAGGACAGGGCCGTCCGAGACCCAGTACTTC. Translation: CASSLRTGPSETQYF. The genes are TRBV5-1 and TRBJ2-5; 8 bases line up with TRBD1. This CDR3 contains 15 residues. The V gene end was trimmed by 2 bases and the J gene end by 5 bases; junction bases not matched to a gene: 8. Germline loops: CDR1 SGHRS, CDR2 YFSETQ.

This clonotype was picked up many times. The rearrangement uses TRBV20-1 and TRBJ1-3; perhaps TRBD1 as D (5 bases). Germline CDR1 DFQATT, CDR2 SNEGSKA (reference sequence). V was clipped by 6 bases and J by 3 bases, with 18 bases between them. This CDR3 is 15 amino acids long. CDR3 DNA sequence: TGCAGTGCCCGACTTCTCTCAGGGCTTGGAAACACCATATATTTT. Amino acids: CSARLLSGLGNTIYF.

The chain recombines TRBV10-3 with TRBJ2-2; the D gene is possibly TRBD2 (6 bases). This CDR3 is built from 16 residues. Trimming cost V 2 bases and J 3 bases, with 13 bases left between them. Germline CDR1 reads ENHRY; CDR2 reads SYGVKD. Here the CDR3 DNA reads TGTGCCATCAGTGAGCTCGAGGGACTTTACACCGGGGAGCTGTTTTTT. Encoded protein: CAISELEGLYTGELFF.

This clonotype was observed a few times. The J gene is TRBJ1-5, the V gene TRBV20-1; 8 bases line up with TRBD1. Germline V gene lookup returns CDR1 DFQATT and CDR2 SNEGSKA (reference sequence). V trimming: 6 bases; J trimming: 4 bases; junction bases outside the gene matches: 8. CDR3 length: 14 amino acids. In DNA form, the CDR3 reads TGCAGTGCCATCGGACAGGGATGGAATCAGCCCCAGCATTTT. This sequence encodes CSAIGQGWNQPQHF.

This clonotype has only a few counts. The chain couples TRBV30 to TRBJ1-3; D is unresolved. Deletions cut 3 bases from V and 0 bases from J, with 12 bases between. Germline-derived CDR1 and CDR2 are GTSNPN and SVGIG (reference sequence). This CDR3 comprises 15 residues. CDR3: CAWSVIRVSGNTIYF. The DNA of the CDR3 is TGTGCCTGGAGCGTTATCAGAGTCTCTGGAAACACCATATATTTT.

This clonotype was observed many times. V usage is TRBV24-1 and J usage is TRBJ2-2; D call uncertain. Per germline, CDR1 KGHDR and CDR2 SFDVKD. The CDR3 runs 13 residues. The V end lost 1 base, the J end lost 6 bases, and 5 bases lay between the germline ends. The CDR3 here is CATSDLKAGELFF. The CDR3 coding sequence is TGTGCCACCAGTGATTTAAAAGCCGGGGAGCTGTTTTTT.

The genes are TRBV12-3 or TRBV12-4 and TRBJ2-5; 9 nucleotides match TRBD2. Germline trimming cut 4 bases from V and 4 bases from J; bases unmatched to any gene: 7. This CDR3 has 15 amino acids. The CDR3 bases are TGTGCCAGCAGTTCACCTAGCGGGACCGTAGAGACCCAGTACTTC. Protein: CASSSPSGTVETQYF.

This clonotype was seen ten or more times. The gene calls are TRBV10-3 and TRBJ2-7; D call uncertain. Trimming shortened V by 0 bases and J by 3 bases, and 6 bases separated the two germline ends. There are 13 residues in the CDR3. Germline CDR1 and CDR2: ENHRY and SYGVKD. CDR3 loop: CAISESSNYEQYV. The CDR3 bases are TGTGCCATCAGTGAGTCTAGTAACTACGAGCAGTACGTC.

This clonotype was picked up a small number of times. The chain carries TRBV11-1 and TRBJ2-1, with D possibly matching TRBD2 (5 bases). The CDR3 extends over 16 amino acids. CDR1 is SGHAT, CDR2 FQDESV, per germline (reference sequence). The V and J ends lost 5 bases and 6 bases respectively, with 20 bases between them. CDR3 loop: CASSPIGLALGNEQFF. The CDR3 DNA sequence: TGTGCCAGCAGCCCTATAGGACTCGCGTTGGGCAATGAGCAGTTCTTC.

Many counts were recorded for this clonotype. The chain joins TRBV12-3 or TRBV12-4 to TRBJ2-1, with 9 bases identical to TRBD2. V was pared by 6 bases and J by 6 bases, with 6 bases of the junction left unmatched. The CDR3 consists of 14 residues. CDR3 sequence reads: CASSTSGRSNEQFF. CDR3 DNA sequence: TGTGCCAGCAGCACCAGCGGGAGGAGCAATGAGCAGTTCTTC.

This clonotype has just a few counts. This chain uses TRBV4-3 with TRBJ1-4; tentative D call: TRBD1 (6 bases). The germline V and J ends were trimmed by 0 bases and 0 bases, with 14 bases remaining between them. CDR3 length: 18 residues. Per the germline V gene, CDR1 is LGHNA and CDR2 is YSLEER. As DNA, the CDR3 is TGCGCCAGCAGCCAAGATATAGGGGAGGGGGCAACTAATGAAAAACTGTTTTTT. Translation gives CASSQDIGEGATNEKLFF.

This clonotype was recorded many times. This CDR3 reads CASSLEPRRNYGYTF. The CDR3 DNA is TGCGCCAGCAGCTTGGAGCCCCGACGGAACTATGGCTACACCTTC. J is TRBJ1-2 and V is TRBV5-1; no reliable D call. V was cut by 0 bases and J by 2 bases, with 11 bases left in between. The CDR3 has 15 amino acids. Per germline, CDR1 SGHRS and CDR2 YFSETQ.

This clonotype was seen many times. The gene calls are TRBV12-3 or TRBV12-4 and TRBJ2-1, with 9 bases fitting TRBD1. The CDR3 has 18 residues. V trimming: 7 bases; J trimming: 4 bases; junction bases outside the gene matches: 17. The CDR3 DNA reads as TGTGCCAGCACTACCCGCCCGACAGGGGGTTCGAGTTACAATGAGCAGTTCTTC. This encodes CASTTRPTGGSSYNEQFF.

The table lists this clonotype with many counts. The V gene is TRBV12-3 or TRBV12-4, the J gene TRBJ2-7; D may be TRBD1 (6 bases). The CDR3 has 16 amino acids. Trimming removed 6 bases at V and 0 bases at J, with 18 bases between. CDR3 protein: CASSTLGTTNSYEQYF. Written as DNA, the CDR3 is TGTGCCAGCAGCACACTGGGGACAACAAACTCCTACGAGCAGTACTTC.

This clonotype was observed many times. The J gene is TRBJ1-6, the V gene TRBV28, with TRBD1 identical over 9 bases. V lost 3 bases and J lost 9; bases outside the gene matches: 6. This CDR3 comprises 15 residues. Germline V lookup: CDR1 MDHEN, CDR2 SYDVKM. CDR3 protein: CASSFRDRDISPLHF. The CDR3 DNA follows: TGTGCCAGCAGTTTCCGGGACAGGGACATTTCACCCCTCCACTTT.

This clonotype was seen more than once but under ten times. This chain uses TRBV6-1 with TRBJ2-1; D is uncertain. This CDR3 spans 13 amino acids. The germline V gene has CDR1 MNHNS and CDR2 SASEGT. V shed 7 bases and J shed 9 bases, with 16 bases lying between them. The CDR3 spells CASTRSGLAEQFF. The CDR3 bases are TGTGCCAGCACCCGCTCCGGGCTGGCTGAGCAGTTCTTC.

The chain has TRBV3-1 and TRBJ2-3, with D perhaps matching TRBD2 (5 bases). The CDR3 is 16 residues long. V was shortened by 0 bases and J by 4 bases, with 14 bases between the two germline ends. Germline values: CDR1 LGHDT, CDR2 YNNKEL (reference sequence). The CDR3 region is CASSQDRTRFADTQYF. CDR3 bases: TGTGCCAGCAGCCAAGATCGGACTCGGTTTGCAGATACGCAGTATTTT.

This clonotype was seen at least ten times. The chain recombines TRBV29-1 with TRBJ2-2; D is tentatively TRBD1 or TRBD2 (5 bases each). The V end was cut by 5 bases, the J end by 6 bases, with 19 bases between. CDR1 SQVTM and CDR2 ANQGSEA come from the germline V gene. The CDR3 spans 15 residues. CDR3 amino acids: CSVHPGNRKAGELFF. In DNA form, the CDR3 reads TGCAGCGTTCATCCCGGGAACAGGAAAGCCGGGGAGCTGTTTTTT.

The V and J genes are TRBV11-2 and TRBJ2-3; 8 bases are shared with TRBD2. CDR1 and CDR2 from the germline V gene are SGHAT and FQNNGV. The trim removed 4 bases at V and 0 bases at J, leaving 6 bases unmatched. CDR3 length: 16 residues. The chain's CDR3 is CASSWGTRQSTDTQYF. The DNA of the CDR3 is TGTGCCAGCAGCTGGGGGACTAGACAAAGCACAGATACGCAGTATTTT.

On this clonotype: This sequence may be a read error, since a much larger clone differs from it by one base. The gene calls are TRBV6-1 and TRBJ2-3; 8 bases align to TRBD2. The CDR3 is 16 amino acids. Germline-derived CDR1 and CDR2 are MNHNS and SASEGT. V lost 3 bases, J lost 1 base, and 6 bases stayed unmatched. CDR3 protein: CASSDKALAGTDTQYF. For the CDR3, the DNA is TGTGCCAGCAGTGATAAGGCACTAGCGGGCACAGATACGCAGTATTTT.

This clonotype was counted ten times or more. V is TRBV5-1 and J is TRBJ2-3, with D unclear. Per the germline V gene, CDR1 is SGHRS and CDR2 is YFSETQ. This CDR3 is built from 14 residues. Trimming shortened V by 4 bases and J by 2 bases, and 11 bases separated the two germline ends. The CDR3 reads CASSLTRSTDTQYF. The CDR3 coding sequence is TGCGCCAGCAGCCTAACACGGTCCACAGATACGCAGTATTTT. Full variable domain (remainder filled in from reference TRBV5-1 and TRBJ2-3): KAGVTQTPRYLIKTRGQQVTLSCSPISGHRSVSWYQQTPGQGLQFLFEYFSETQRNKGNFPGRFSGRQFSNSRSEMNVSTLELGDSALYLCASSLTRSTDTQYFGPGTRLTVL.

This clonotype turned up a few times. The chain carries TRBV18 and TRBJ2-3, with unresolved D. The CDR3 consists of 16 residues. Germline lookup yields CDR1 KGHSH and CDR2 LQKENI. V lost 8 bases and J lost 0, with 18 bases in between. The CDR3 region is CASTPATATSTDTQYF. CDR3 coding DNA: TGTGCCAGCACCCCGGCGACTGCTACTAGCACAGATACGCAGTATTTT.

This clonotype occurred many times. The V gene is TRBV5-1, the J gene TRBJ2-3, with 8 nucleotides matching TRBD2. This CDR3 has 15 amino acids. Trimming cost V 2 bases and J 4 bases; bases outside gene matches: 6. Germline-derived CDR1 and CDR2 are SGHRS and YFSETQ. The CDR3 sequence is CASSFSSGSSDTQYF. Written as DNA, the CDR3 is TGCGCCAGCAGCTTCTCCAGCGGGAGCTCAGATACGCAGTATTTT.

This clonotype was observed at least ten times. The rearrangement joins TRBV18 to TRBJ2-5, with unresolved D. CDR1 is KGHSH and CDR2 is LQKENI in the germline V gene. The germline V and J ends were trimmed by 8 bases and 2 bases, with 9 bases remaining between them. The CDR3 loop spans 12 amino acids. The CDR3: CASSPPQETQYF. The CDR3 nucleotides are TGTGCCAGCAGCCCACCGCAAGAGACCCAGTACTTC.

This clonotype was detected many times. The gene calls are TRBV7-2 and TRBJ1-1; no clear D gene. This CDR3 is built from 14 residues. CDR1 and CDR2 (germline): SGHTA, FQGNSA. The V and J ends lost 5 bases and 1 base respectively, with 11 bases between them. The CDR3 spells CASSPVVGNTEAFF. CDR3 DNA sequence: TGTGCCAGCAGCCCCGTGGTGGGGAACACTGAAGCTTTCTTT.

At least ten counts were recorded for this clonotype. The gene calls are TRBV12-3 or TRBV12-4 and TRBJ1-5; D gene uncertain. This CDR3 contains 12 residues. The germline V and J ends were trimmed by 1 base and 7 bases, with 5 bases remaining between them. CDR3 in amino acids: CASSLDRQPQHF. As DNA, the CDR3 is TGTGCCAGCAGTTTAGACAGACAGCCCCAGCATTTT.

Comment on this clonotype: A much larger clone is a single base away; this may be a read error. V is TRBV7-2 and J is TRBJ2-7, with 10 bases identical to TRBD2. The ends lost 1 base at V and 8 bases at J; junction bases unmatched: 8. This CDR3 comprises 15 residues. Germline lookup yields CDR1 SGHTA and CDR2 FQGNSA. The CDR3 region has the DNA TGTGCCAGCAGCTTAGTAGCGGGAGGTATATACAAGCAGTACTTC. Translation gives CASSLVAGGIYKQYF. Combining the CDR3 with reference TRBV7-2 and TRBJ2-7 gives the whole variable domain GAGVSQSPSNKVTEKGKDVELRCDPISGHTALYWYRQSLGQGLEFLIYFQGNSAPDKSGLPSDRFSAERTGGSVSTLTIQRTQQEDSAVYLCASSLVAGGIYKQYFGPGTRLTVT.

This clonotype was counted many times. The V and J genes are TRBV25-1 and TRBJ2-2; D is uncertain. The germline V gene has CDR1 MGHDK and CDR2 SYGVNS. This CDR3 region has 15 residues. V lost 2 bases, J lost 3 bases, and 10 bases lay in between. CDR3 region: CASSEGRSYTGELFF. Written as DNA, the CDR3 is TGTGCCAGCAGTGAAGGACGGAGTTACACCGGGGAGCTGTTTTTT.

This clonotype appeared many times. This rearrangement joins TRBV6-1 to TRBJ2-2; D gene ambiguous. Germline V gene lookup returns CDR1 MNHNS and CDR2 SASEGT. This CDR3 is built from 15 residues. Trimming shortened V by 8 bases and J by 2 bases, and 15 bases separated the two germline ends. The CDR3, as DNA: TGTGCCAGCCGGCAGGCGGCCAGAAACACCGGGGAGCTGTTTTTT. Protein sequence: CASRQAARNTGELFF.

There are many counts of this clonotype. V usage is TRBV10-2 and J usage is TRBJ2-1; a weak D match, TRBD2 (6 bases). V lost 6 bases and J 0 bases, leaving 12 bases between the germline ends. Germline lookup yields CDR1 WSHSY and CDR2 SAAADI. This CDR3 has 15 amino acids. The CDR3 bases are TGCGCCAGCAGCCAAATTAGCGGCTCCTACAATGAGCAGTTCTTC. As protein: CASSQISGSYNEQFF.

This clonotype was found many times. The chain is built from TRBV10-3 and TRBJ2-7; 13 nucleotides match TRBD2. V lost 4 bases to trimming and J lost 6 bases; unmatched junction nucleotides: 12. This CDR3 is built from 17 residues. Germline CDR1 and CDR2: ENHRY and SYGVKD. Here the CDR3 reads CAISGIGLAGESGEQYF. The CDR3 region has the DNA TGTGCCATCAGTGGAATTGGACTAGCGGGAGAATCGGGCGAGCAGTACTTC.